The text below deals with one T cell receptor (beta chain). Its antigen is still unknown. There are 13 residues in the CDR3. Germline V lookup: CDR1 LGHNA, CDR2 YNFKEQ. The V gene lost 0 bases and the J gene lost 4 bases, with 6 bases spanning the gap. TCRdb recomputed calls from the 5' RACE reads with MiXCR, one row per CDR3 protein. The sample holds about 160,000 distinct CDR3 sequences; 25% to 40% are singletons and the top ten take about 12%. This sample was included in a study of T-cell memory formation after mild COVID-19. Findings and caveats of the study: Memory sampled before infection contained some responding clones, suggesting cross-reactive memory joined. CD4+ bias marked clones expanding day 15 to 37, unlike balanced contracting clones. The authors left the SARS-CoV-2 specificity of second-wave clones peaking on day 37 unconfirmed.

The sequencing sample was made of PBMCs or a T cell subset sorted from them (not recorded which). This sequence originates from an adult woman who had mild COVID-19 (a few samples of this study predate the infection). Cell type and time point are not known. This chain uses TRBV4-2 with TRBJ2-5; D is unresolved. The CDR3 region has the DNA TGTGCCAGCAGCCAAGATCGGATAGAGACCCAGTACTTC. Translation: CASSQDRIETQYF.